This T cell receptor (beta chain) was retrieved from a study of OX40 agonist ivuxolimab in advanced cancers. Assay used: immunoSEQ multiplex PCR; TCRdb lists only in-frame clones, some missing. The table has some 99,000 clones, roughly 91% seen once. Germline V gene data show CDR1 as DFQATT and CDR2 as SNEGSKA (reference sequence). The CDR3 spans 11 residues. Trimming shortened V by 3 bases and J by 3 bases, and 6 bases separated the two germline ends. This receptor was obtained from an adult with an advanced solid tumor such as melanoma, head and neck, liver or kidney cancer. The chain employs TRBV20-1 and TRBJ2-7; a possible D gene is TRBD2 (5 bases). Sequenced here: CD4+ or CD8+ T cells sorted from blood, sampled in a trial of the OX40 agonist ivuxolimab. The CDR3 bases are TGCAGTGCTAGCGGGGTCTACGAGCAGTACTTC. Its translation: CSASGVYEQYF.